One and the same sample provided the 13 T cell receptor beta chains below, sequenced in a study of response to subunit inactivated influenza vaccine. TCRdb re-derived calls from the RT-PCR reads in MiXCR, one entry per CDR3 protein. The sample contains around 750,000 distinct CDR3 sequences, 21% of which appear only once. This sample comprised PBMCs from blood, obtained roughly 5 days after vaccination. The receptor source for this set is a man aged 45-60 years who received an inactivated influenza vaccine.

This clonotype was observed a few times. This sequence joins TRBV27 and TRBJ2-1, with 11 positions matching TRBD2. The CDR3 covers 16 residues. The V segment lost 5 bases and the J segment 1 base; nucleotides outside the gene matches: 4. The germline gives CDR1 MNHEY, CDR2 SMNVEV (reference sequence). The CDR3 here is CASSPGTSGSYNEQFF. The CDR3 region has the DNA TGTGCCAGCAGTCCCGGGACTAGCGGTTCCTACAATGAGCAGTTCTTC.

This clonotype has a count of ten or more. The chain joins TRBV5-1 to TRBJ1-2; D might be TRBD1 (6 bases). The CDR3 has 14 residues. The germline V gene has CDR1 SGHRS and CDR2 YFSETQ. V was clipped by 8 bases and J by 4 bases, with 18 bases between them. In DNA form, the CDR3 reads TGCGCCAGTTCGATGGGGGGCGAAGGCTATGGCTACACCTTC. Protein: CASSMGGEGYGYTF.

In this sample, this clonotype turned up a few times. In nucleotides, the CDR3 is TGCGCCAGCAGCCAAGAAGTCGGGGGAGGGACATACAATGAGCAGTTCTTC. This codes for CASSQEVGGGTYNEQFF. The chain carries TRBV4-3 and TRBJ2-1; weak D call: TRBD2 (7 bases). CDR1 and CDR2 (germline): LGHNA, YSLEER. This CDR3 contains 17 residues. V was trimmed by 0 bases and J by 4 bases, leaving 16 bases between them.

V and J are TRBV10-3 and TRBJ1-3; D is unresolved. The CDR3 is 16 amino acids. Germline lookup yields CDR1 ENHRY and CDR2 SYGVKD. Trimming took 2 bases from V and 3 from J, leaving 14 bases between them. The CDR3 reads CAISEREAGRGNTIYF. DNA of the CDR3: TGTGCCATCAGTGAGAGAGAAGCGGGCCGTGGAAACACCATATATTTT.

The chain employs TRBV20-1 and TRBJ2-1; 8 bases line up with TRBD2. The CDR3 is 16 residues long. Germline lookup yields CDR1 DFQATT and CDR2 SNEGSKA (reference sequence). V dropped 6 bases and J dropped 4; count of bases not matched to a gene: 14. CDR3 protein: CSALFRGGLGYNEQFF. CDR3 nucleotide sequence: TGCAGTGCCCTCTTTCGGGGGGGCCTCGGGTACAATGAGCAGTTCTTC.

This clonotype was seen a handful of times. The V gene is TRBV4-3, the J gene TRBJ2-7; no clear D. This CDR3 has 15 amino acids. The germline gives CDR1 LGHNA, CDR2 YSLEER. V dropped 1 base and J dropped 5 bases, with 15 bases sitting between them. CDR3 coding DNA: TGCGCCAGCAGCCAAGTTCACGCGACGCTCCACGAGCAGTACTTC. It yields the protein CASSQVHATLHEQYF.

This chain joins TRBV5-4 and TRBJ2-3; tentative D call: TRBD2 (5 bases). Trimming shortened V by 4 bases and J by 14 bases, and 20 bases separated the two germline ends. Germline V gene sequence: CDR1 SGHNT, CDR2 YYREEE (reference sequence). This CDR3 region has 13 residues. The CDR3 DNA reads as TGTGCCAGCAGCGAGCCCGGACTCTCGCTTACGTATTTT. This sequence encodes CASSEPGLSLTYF.

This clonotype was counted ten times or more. The CDR3 DNA is TGTGCCAGCCAGGAAGGCCGCCCGAACACCGGGGAGCTGTTTTTT. The encoded protein is CASQEGRPNTGELFF. This chain joins TRBV7-2 and TRBJ2-2; D unclear. V was cut by 8 bases and J by 0 bases, with 13 bases left in between. This CDR3 is 15 amino acids long. Germline V CDR1 and CDR2: SGHTA, FQGNSA.

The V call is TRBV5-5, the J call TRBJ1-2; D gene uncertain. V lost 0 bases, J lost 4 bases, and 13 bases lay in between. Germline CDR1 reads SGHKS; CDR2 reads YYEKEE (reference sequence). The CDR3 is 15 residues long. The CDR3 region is CASSLVSDVTYGYTF. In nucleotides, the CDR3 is TGTGCCAGCAGCTTGGTTTCAGACGTCACCTATGGCTACACCTTC.

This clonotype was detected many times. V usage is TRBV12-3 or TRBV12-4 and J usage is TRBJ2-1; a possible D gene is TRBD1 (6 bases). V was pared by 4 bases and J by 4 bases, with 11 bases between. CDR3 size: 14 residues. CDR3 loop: CASSSPGTYNEQFF. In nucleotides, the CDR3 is TGTGCCAGCAGTTCCCCCGGGACATACAATGAGCAGTTCTTC.

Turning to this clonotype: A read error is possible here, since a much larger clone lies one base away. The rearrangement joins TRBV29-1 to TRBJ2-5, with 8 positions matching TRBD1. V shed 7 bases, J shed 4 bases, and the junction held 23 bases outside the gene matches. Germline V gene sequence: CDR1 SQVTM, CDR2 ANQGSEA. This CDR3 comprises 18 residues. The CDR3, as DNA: TGCAGCGCCCACACCAGGGGGCGTGCGGAGTCGGAAACAGAGACCCAGTACTTC. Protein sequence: CSAHTRGRAESETETQYF. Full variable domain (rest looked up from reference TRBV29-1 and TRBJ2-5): SAVISQKPSRDICQRGTSLTIQCQVDSQVTMMFWYRQQPGQSLTLIATANQGSEATYESGFVIDKFPISRPNLTFSTLTVSNMSPEDSSIYLCSAHTRGRAESETETQYFGPGTRLLVL.

This CDR3 is CSASSPGQGVSGYTF. Written as DNA, the CDR3 is TGCAGTGCTAGCTCACCCGGGCAGGGAGTCTCCGGCTACACCTTC. The chain has TRBV20-1 and TRBJ1-2; a weak D match, TRBD1 (5 bases). This CDR3 region has 15 residues. CDR1 and CDR2 from the germline V gene are DFQATT and SNEGSKA (reference sequence). V lost 3 bases to trimming and J lost 8 bases, with 22 bases between them.

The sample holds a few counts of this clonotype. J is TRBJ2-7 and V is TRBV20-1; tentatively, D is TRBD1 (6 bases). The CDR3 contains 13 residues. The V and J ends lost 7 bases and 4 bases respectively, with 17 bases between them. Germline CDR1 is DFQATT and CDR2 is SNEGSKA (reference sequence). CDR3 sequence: CSGRQVSEYEQYF. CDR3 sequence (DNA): TGCAGTGGCAGACAGGTGTCGGAATACGAGCAGTACTTC.